This TCR delta chain was identified during a study of delta chains in infants with herpesvirus infections. CDR1 is TSWWSYY and CDR2 is QGS in the germline V gene. This CDR3 spans 27 amino acids. V was pared by 1 base and J by 0 bases, with 45 bases between. Details on this clone: This likely came from a read error, as a far larger clone is one base away. The same CDR3 is also encoded by other DNA sequences in this sample.

PBMC RNA was reverse transcribed using gamma-chain- and delta-chain-specific primers. TCRdb ran CATT on the RT-PCR reads. The sample shows some 280 delta-chain clones, 62% of them seen only once. The chain joins TRDV1 to TRDJ1; D might be TRDD3 (6 bases). The receptor was derived from a human donor who was a Ugandan infant, either HIV-exposed or HIV-unexposed (not recorded which). This specimen consisted of peripheral blood, obtained at time point 1 of longitudinal follow-up. The CDR3 region is CALGERVNWRGPTSFWGIRKYTDKLIF. CDR3 in DNA: TGTGCTCTTGGGGAACGGGTAAACTGGCGTGGGCCTACCTCTTTCTGGGGTATACGGAAGTACACCGATAAACTCATCTTT.